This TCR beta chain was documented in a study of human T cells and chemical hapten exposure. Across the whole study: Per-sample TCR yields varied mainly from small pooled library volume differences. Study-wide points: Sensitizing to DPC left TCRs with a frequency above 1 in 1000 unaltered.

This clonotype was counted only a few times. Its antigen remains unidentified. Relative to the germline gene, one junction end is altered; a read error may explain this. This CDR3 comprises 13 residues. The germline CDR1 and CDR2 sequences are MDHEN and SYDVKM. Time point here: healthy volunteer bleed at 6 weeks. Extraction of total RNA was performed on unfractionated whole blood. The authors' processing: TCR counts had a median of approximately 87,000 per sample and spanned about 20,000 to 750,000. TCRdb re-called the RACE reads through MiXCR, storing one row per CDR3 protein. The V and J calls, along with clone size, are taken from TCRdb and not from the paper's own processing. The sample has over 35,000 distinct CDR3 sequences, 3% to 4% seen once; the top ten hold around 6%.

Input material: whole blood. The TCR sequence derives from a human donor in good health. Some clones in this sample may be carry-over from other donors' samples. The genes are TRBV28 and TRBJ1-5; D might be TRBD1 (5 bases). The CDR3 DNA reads TGTGCCAGCAATTTAAGGGACGGCCTCACCCAGCATTTT. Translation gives CASNLRDGLTQHF.